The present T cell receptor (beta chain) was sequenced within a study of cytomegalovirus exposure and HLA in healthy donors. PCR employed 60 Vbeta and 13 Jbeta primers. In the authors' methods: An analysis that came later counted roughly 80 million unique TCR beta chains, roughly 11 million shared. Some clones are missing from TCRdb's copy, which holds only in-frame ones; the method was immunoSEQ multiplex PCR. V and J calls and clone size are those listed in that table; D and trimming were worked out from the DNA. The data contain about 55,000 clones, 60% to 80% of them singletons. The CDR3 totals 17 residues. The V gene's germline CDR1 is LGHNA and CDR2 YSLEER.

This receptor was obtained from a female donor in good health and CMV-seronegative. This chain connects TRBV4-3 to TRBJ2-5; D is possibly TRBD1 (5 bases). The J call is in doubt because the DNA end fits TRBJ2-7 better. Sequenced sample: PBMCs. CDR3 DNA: TGCGCCAGCAGCCAAGATCCCGCGACAGTCACCTCCTACGAGCAGTACTTC. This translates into CASSQDPATVTSYEQYF.